The rows below give T cell receptor beta chains drawn from one sample of a study of CD8+ T cells in alopecia areata. TCRdb's table, derived via immunoSEQ multiplex PCR, lists solely in-frame clones and lacks some. The sample holds about 160,000 clones, less than 70% seen once. The material sequenced was CD4+ T cells sorted from blood, taken at week 4, from a patient treated with tofacitinib. Source of these receptors: a human donor with alopecia areata. CDR3s include the opening cysteine and the closing phenylalanine or tryptophan. For some rows the clone size is stated as once, few or many, or as a class when expanded; others skip it.

-	TRBV4-2	TRBJ2-5	CASSQDGGPQETQYF
-	TRBV30	TRBJ1-2	CAWSPRFRDRRGYTF
few	TRBV29-1	TRBJ2-5	CSVEGGEEETQYF
few	TRBV7-2	TRBJ2-1	CASSLVGPGGYNEQFF
-	TRBV30	TRBJ1-1	CAWSTDGNTEAFF
-	TRBV29-1	TRBJ1-1	CSVLLGAKGTEAFF
once	TRBV4-3	TRBJ2-1	CASSQERVTTPFF
-	TRBV29-1	TRBJ2-7	CSARRDLSYEQYF
few	TRBV5-4	TRBJ1-6	CASSLGRVDGSPLHF
-	TRBV29-1	TRBJ2-5	CSAPGTAQETQYF
-	TRBV11-2	TRBJ1-6	CASSPGTAMGSPLHF
few	TRBV5-1	TRBJ2-3	CASSLRGLGTDTQYF
-	TRBV29-1	TRBJ2-7	CSVGSAPGEQYF
-	TRBV29-1	TRBJ2-1	CSGRGTGRNEQFF
few	TRBV29-1	TRBJ1-5	CSVAGLNQPQHF
few	TRBV29-1	TRBJ2-5	CSGTSGQETQYF
-	TRBV6-1	TRBJ1-5	CASSNRQGNQPQHF
-	TRBV4-1	TRBJ2-6	CASGWGKLPRANVLTF
-	TRBV20-1	TRBJ2-5	CSATDGETQYF
-	TRBV20-1	TRBJ1-2	CSAWGGQGYTF
few	TRBV30	TRBJ1-5	CAWATGQGANQPQHF
-	TRBV13	TRBJ2-7	CASSFPAGEAEQYF
few	TRBV19	TRBJ1-4	CASGPGTHEKLFF
-	TRBV30	TRBJ1-1	CAWSNSRSTEAFF
-	TRBV20-1	TRBJ1-2	CSALDREGYTF
-	TRBV25-1	TRBJ2-2	CASSSHTGELFF
-	TRBV29-1	TRBJ2-1	CSVVRTPHNEQFF
once	TRBV6-5	TRBJ2-4	CASTLEGENIQYF
-	TRBV5-1	TRBJ2-3	CASFEGDPHTDTQYF
-	TRBV6-5	TRBJ1-2	CASSYSLDYGYTF
-	TRBV29-1	TRBJ2-6	CSVVQTSGANVLTF
-	TRBV29-1	TRBJ2-2	CSVEKGNTGELFF
-	TRBV7-2	TRBJ2-5	CASSRAMGETQYF
few	TRBV5-6	TRBJ1-2	CASNPGSINYGYTF
-	TRBV11-2	TRBJ2-3	CASSQLQGRSTDTQYF
-	TRBV29-1	TRBJ1-1	CSVTWGDTEAFF
-	TRBV5-4	TRBJ2-5	CASSWDRALQETQYF
-	TRBV11-2	TRBJ2-1	CASSLGHSPNYNEQFF
-	TRBV9	TRBJ2-7	CASSSRRGTESSYEQYF
-	TRBV30	TRBJ1-1	CAWIPPGIMNTEAFF
once	TRBV30	TRBJ2-3	CAWMGLTSTDTQYF
once	TRBV19	TRBJ1-2	CASSNSANYGYTF
-	TRBV4-2	TRBJ2-1	CASSPSGTGQFF
-	TRBV9	TRBJ2-2	CASSVTSGGASELFF